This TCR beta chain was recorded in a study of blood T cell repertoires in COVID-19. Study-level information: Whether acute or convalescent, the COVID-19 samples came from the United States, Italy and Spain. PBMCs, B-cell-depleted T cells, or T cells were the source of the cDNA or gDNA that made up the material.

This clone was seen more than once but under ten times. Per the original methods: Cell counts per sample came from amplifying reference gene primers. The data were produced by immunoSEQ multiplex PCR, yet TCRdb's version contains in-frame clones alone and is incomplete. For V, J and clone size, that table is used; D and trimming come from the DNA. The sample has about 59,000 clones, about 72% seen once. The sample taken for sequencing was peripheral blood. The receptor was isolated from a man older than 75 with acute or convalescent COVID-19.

The CDR3 region has the DNA TGTGCCAGCATTGGAGGCTACAATCAGCCCCAGCATTTT. Translated: CASIGGYNQPQHF. This chain joins TRBV6-1 and TRBJ1-5; D gene uncertain. CDR3 length equals 13 residues. Trimming removed 7 bases from V and 3 bases from J, with 10 bases in between. CDR1 MNHNS and CDR2 SASEGT come from the germline V gene.